These T cell receptor beta chains were read from a single sample in a study of OX40 agonist ivuxolimab in advanced cancers. Repertoires were generated with immunoSEQ multiplex PCR, while TCRdb's copy carries only in-frame clones and drops some. The data hold around 81,000 clones, with over 75% observed a single time. Material: CD4+ or CD8+ T cells sorted from blood, obtained in a trial of the OX40 agonist ivuxolimab. The receptors here all came from an adult with an advanced solid tumor such as melanoma, head and neck, liver or kidney cancer. CDR3s include the opening cysteine and the closing phenylalanine or tryptophan. The order of the fields is clone size, J gene, D gene, V gene, CDR3 DNA, CDR3 protein. The D gene is left open where the match is weak. For some rows the clone size is stated as once, few or many, or as a class when expanded; others skip it.

. | TRBJ1-3 | . | TRBV4-1 | TGCGCCAGCAGCCAAGCTCCGACAGGAGGGAGAAACACCATATATTTT | CASSQAPTGGRNTIYF
. | TRBJ2-7 | . | TRBV5-1 | TGCGCCAGCAGCTTGGGGACAGCTCTCGTCGACGAGCAGTACTTC | CASSLGTALVDEQYF
. | TRBJ2-5 | . | TRBV7-7 | TGTGCTAGCAGCTTGTCAGGGGAGGTAGAGACCCAGTACTTC | CASSLSGEVETQYF
once | TRBJ1-5 | . | TRBV28 | TGTGCCAGCAGTTTATGGGCAGGGAGTCAGCCCCAGCATTTT | CASSLWAGSQPQHF
. | TRBJ1-2 | . | TRBV10-1 | TGCGCCAGCAGTGAAGGGGGGGCCAACGGCTACACCTTC | CASSEGGANGYTF
once | TRBJ1-5 | . | TRBV4-1 | TGCGCCAGCAGCCAACCCCATGGGGGGGTGAGCAATCAGCCCCAGCATTTT | CASSQPHGGVSNQPQHF
. | TRBJ2-3 | . | TRBV4-3 | TGCGCCAGCAGCCAAGATTTATTAGATACGCAGTATTTT | CASSQDLLDTQYF
. | TRBJ1-5 | . | TRBV27 | TGTGCCAGCAGTTTCCAAGGAGGCAATCAGCCCCAGCATTTT | CASSFQGGNQPQHF
. | TRBJ2-3 | . | TRBV6-4 | TGTGCCAGCAGATCCCAGGGAGGTACGCAGTATTTT | CASRSQGGTQYF
. | TRBJ2-3 | . | TRBV18 | TGTGCCAGCTCACCAATCACCGGGGGAAGCACAGATACGCAGTATTTT | CASSPITGGSTDTQYF
. | TRBJ1-4 | . | TRBV6-5 | TGTGCCAGCAGCCGGGGTGGCGTCGTTAATGAAAAACTGTTTTTT | CASSRGGVVNEKLFF
. | TRBJ1-5 | TRBD1 | TRBV29-1 | TGCAGCGTTGAGGGACAGGATGTCCCTCAGCCCCAGCATTTT | CSVEGQDVPQPQHF
. | TRBJ1-1 | . | TRBV5-5 | TGTGCCAGCAGCTTGGCAGGGGCCACTGAAGCTTTCTTT | CASSLAGATEAFF
. | TRBJ2-7 | . | TRBV9 | TGTGCCAGCAGCGTCCGTCCCGGTCTGGGCGAGCAGTACTTC | CASSVRPGLGEQYF
. | TRBJ2-2 | TRBD2 | TRBV27 | TGTGCCAGCACCCGACTAGCGGGAAAAACCGGGGAGCTGTTTTTT | CASTRLAGKTGELFF
few | TRBJ1-2 | . | TRBV9 | TGTGCCAGCCGAGGGGCTAAGGGCTACACCTTC | CASRGAKGYTF
. | TRBJ2-7 | . | TRBV5-4 | TGTGCCAGCAGCACCGGACTAAATTATCGCTCCTACGAGCAGTACTTC | CASSTGLNYRSYEQYF
once | TRBJ2-3 | . | TRBV2 | TGTGCCAGCATTTTCGAGGCCCGGGGCACGCAGTATTTT | CASIFEARGTQYF
. | TRBJ1-4 | . | TRBV5-3 | TGTGCCAGAAGCTTGTGTGAAAAACTGTTTTTT | CARSLCEKLFF
. | TRBJ1-2 | . | TRBV28 | TGTGCCAGCAGTTTGGTAGGGCTACGTGGCTACACCTTC | CASSLVGLRGYTF
. | TRBJ2-2 | . | TRBV27 | TGTGCCAGCAGTGCCAGACGGGTGGCCGGGGAGCTGTTTTTT | CASSARRVAGELFF
few | TRBJ2-7 | . | TRBV7-8 | TGTGCCAGCAGCCCTCCAGCGACCCCTCCCTACGAGCAGTACTTC | CASSPPATPPYEQYF
. | TRBJ1-4 | . | TRBV27 | TGTGCCAGCAGTTTAACGGTTGCAACTAATGAAAAACTGTTTTTT | CASSLTVATNEKLFF
once | TRBJ2-1 | . | TRBV15 | TGTGCCACCAGCAGGGAAACGGAGCAGTTCTTC | CATSRETEQFF
. | TRBJ2-1 | TRBD2 | TRBV7-9 | TGTGCCAGCAGCCTACGCCGGACTAGCGGTTACAATGAGCAGTTCTTC | CASSLRRTSGYNEQFF
. | TRBJ2-3 | . | TRBV11-2 | TGTGCCAGCAGCTTCCAGTCGCCTTATACGCAGTATTTT | CASSFQSPYTQYF
. | TRBJ2-5 | . | TRBV30 | TGTGCCTGGAGGGACAGCCAAGAGACCCAGTACTTC | CAWRDSQETQYF
. | TRBJ2-1 | . | TRBV5-6 | TGTGCCAGCAGCTTGGGGACAGAAAATGAGCAGTTCTTC | CASSLGTENEQFF
once | TRBJ2-3 | . | TRBV5-1 | TGCGCCAGCAGCTTTGGGGGGAGTAGCACAGATACGCAGTATTTT | CASSFGGSSTDTQYF
. | TRBJ1-1 | . | TRBV7-3 | TGTGCCAGCAGGATTGGCCCGGAGAACACTGAAGCTTTCTTT | CASRIGPENTEAFF
. | TRBJ2-7 | TRBD1 | TRBV4-1 | TGCGCCAGCAGCCCAAGGACAGGGCGGAACGAGCAGTACTTC | CASSPRTGRNEQYF
. | TRBJ1-2 | . | TRBV28 | TGTGCCAGCAGTTTTCGGCAGGGTCATGGCTACACCTTC | CASSFRQGHGYTF
. | TRBJ2-7 | TRBD1 | TRBV5-1 | TGCGCCAGCAGCCGAGGACAGGGGGCCGGAGAGCAGTACTTC | CASSRGQGAGEQYF
. | TRBJ1-5 | . | TRBV6-5 | TGTGCCAGCAGTTCCGGGTCAGTTAATCAGCCCCAGCATTTT | CASSSGSVNQPQHF
. | TRBJ1-5 | . | TRBV21-1 | TGTGCCAGCAGCAAAGGTTATTTAGGAGCAGTCCAGCCCCAGCATTTT | CASSKGYLGAVQPQHF
. | TRBJ1-5 | . | TRBV6-6 | TGTGCCAGCAGTTACGGGCCAGCTTATAGCAATCAGCCCCAGCATTTT | CASSYGPAYSNQPQHF
. | TRBJ2-7 | TRBD1 | TRBV18 | TGTGCCAGCTCACCACTACCCATTGGACCGGGACAGGGATCCTACGAGCAGTACTTC | CASSPLPIGPGQGSYEQYF
. | TRBJ1-4 | . | TRBV5-8 | TGTGCCAGCAGCTTTCGCCGGGTGGTGAATGAAAAACTGTTTTTT | CASSFRRVVNEKLFF
. | TRBJ1-2 | . | TRBV4-1 | TGCGCCAGCAGCCAAGGGGGGGGACCCTATGGCTACACCTTC | CASSQGGGPYGYTF
. | TRBJ2-7 | . | TRBV10-3 | TGTGCCATCACGACGGACCCTTTGTACGAGCAGTACTTC | CAITTDPLYEQYF
. | TRBJ1-5 | . | TRBV6-1 | TGTGCCAGCAGTGGGGGAGGGACAACGTCCAATCAGCCCCAGCATTTT | CASSGGGTTSNQPQHF
. | TRBJ2-7 | . | TRBV2 | TGTGCCAGCAAGGTCAGGGCAGGCGAGCAGTACTTC | CASKVRAGEQYF
. | TRBJ2-7 | TRBD1 | TRBV28 | TGTGCCAGCAGTTTAGGAGGTGCAGGGGGATCCTACGAGCAGTACTTC | CASSLGGAGGSYEQYF
. | TRBJ1-5 | . | TRBV30 | TGTGCCTGGAGTGGAAGGAAGACGGGGCTCAATCAGCCCCAGCATTTT | CAWSGRKTGLNQPQHF
. | TRBJ2-2 | TRBD2 | TRBV6-1 | TGTGCCAGCAACCGGGAGGGCGGCACCGGGGAGCTGTTTTTT | CASNREGGTGELFF
. | TRBJ2-7 | TRBD2 | TRBV9 | TGTGCCAGCAGCCCACGACTAGCGGGAGGGAGGGAGCAGTACTTC | CASSPRLAGGREQYF
. | TRBJ2-7 | TRBD1 | TRBV18 | TGTGCCAGCTCTGCTGGGACAGGTGGCACCTACGAGCAGTACTTC | CASSAGTGGTYEQYF